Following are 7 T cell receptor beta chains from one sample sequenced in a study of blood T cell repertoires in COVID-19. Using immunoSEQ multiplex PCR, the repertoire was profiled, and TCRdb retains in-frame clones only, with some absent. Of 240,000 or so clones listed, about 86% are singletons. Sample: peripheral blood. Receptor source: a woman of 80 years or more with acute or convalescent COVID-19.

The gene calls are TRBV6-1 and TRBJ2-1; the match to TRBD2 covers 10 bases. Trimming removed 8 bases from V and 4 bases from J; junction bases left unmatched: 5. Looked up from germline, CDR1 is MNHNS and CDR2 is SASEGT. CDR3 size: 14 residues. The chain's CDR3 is CASCTSGVYNEQFF. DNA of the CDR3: TGTGCCAGCTGTACTAGCGGGGTATACAATGAGCAGTTCTTC.

The CDR3 region is CASSQPGQGPYEQYF. The CDR3 coding sequence is TGTGCCAGCAGCCAGCCGGGACAGGGTCCCTACGAGCAGTACTTC. The rearrangement links TRBV4-2 to TRBJ2-7, with 9 bases that match TRBD1. Losses at the gene ends were 3 bases for V and 2 bases for J; bases not matched to a gene: 5. The CDR3 spans 15 residues. In germline, CDR1 is LGHNA, CDR2 YNFKEQ.

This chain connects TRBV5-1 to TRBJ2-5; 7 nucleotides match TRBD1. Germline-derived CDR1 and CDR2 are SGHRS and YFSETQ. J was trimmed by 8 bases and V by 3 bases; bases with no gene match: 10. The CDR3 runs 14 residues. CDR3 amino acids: CASSSPTGVSTQYF. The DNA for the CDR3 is TGCGCCAGCAGCTCGCCCACAGGGGTGTCAACCCAGTACTTC.

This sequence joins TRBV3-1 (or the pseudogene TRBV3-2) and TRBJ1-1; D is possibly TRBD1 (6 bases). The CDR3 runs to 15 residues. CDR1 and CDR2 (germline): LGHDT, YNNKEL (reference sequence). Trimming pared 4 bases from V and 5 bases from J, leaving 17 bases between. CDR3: CASSLNRDSVTEAFF. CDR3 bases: TGTGCCAGCAGCCTTAACAGGGATTCGGTGACTGAAGCTTTCTTT.

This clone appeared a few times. The CDR3: CASSPEGRANEKLFF. The CDR3 nucleotides read TGTGCCAGTAGCCCGGAGGGGCGGGCGAATGAAAAACTGTTTTTT. This sequence joins TRBV19 and TRBJ1-4, with D tentatively TRBD1 (5 bases). This CDR3 comprises 15 residues. Germline-derived CDR1 and CDR2 are LNHDA and SQIVND (reference sequence). Trimming removed 6 bases at V and 5 bases at J, with 16 bases between.

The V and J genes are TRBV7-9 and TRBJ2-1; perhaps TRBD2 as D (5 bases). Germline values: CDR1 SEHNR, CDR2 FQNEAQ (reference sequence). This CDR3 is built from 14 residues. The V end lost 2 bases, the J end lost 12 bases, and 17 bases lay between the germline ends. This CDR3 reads CASSLPRPGRGQFF. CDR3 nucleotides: TGTGCCAGCAGCTTACCCCGACCCGGTCGGGGGCAGTTCTTC.

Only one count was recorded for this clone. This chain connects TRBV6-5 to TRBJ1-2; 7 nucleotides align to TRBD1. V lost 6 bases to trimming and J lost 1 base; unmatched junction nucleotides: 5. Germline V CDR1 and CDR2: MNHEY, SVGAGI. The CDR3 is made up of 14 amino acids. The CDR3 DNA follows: TGTGCCAGCAGAAGGACAGGCCGTAACTATGGCTACACCTTC. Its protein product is CASRRTGRNYGYTF.